This TCR beta chain originates from a study of identical twins. Germline V gene sequence: CDR1 DFQATT, CDR2 SNEGSKA (reference sequence). The CDR3 spans 14 residues. With 0 bases clipped from V and 7 bases from J, the junction kept 6 bases outside the gene matches. MiXCR, applied by TCRdb to the 5' RACE reads, yields one record per CDR3 protein. The sample has hundreds of thousands of distinct CDR3 sequences, approximately 18% seen once. This sample was also put to use in a study of T cells expressing NK-cell markers. From that study: In a group of about 6 donors, dominant NKG2C+ clonotypes represented about 1.0-7.5% of CD8+ T cells. Where a few donors were concerned, these clonotypes also led the CD3+CD56-NKG2C+ fraction. HCMV specificity of expanded NKG2C+ T cell clones remained unclear.

The receptor was isolated from a woman between 18 and 29 years old in good health. This rearrangement joins TRBV20-1 to TRBJ2-7; 10 nucleotides align to TRBD2. The sequencing sample was made of PBMCs. The CDR3 here is CSARDQGLADEQYF. The CDR3 DNA reads as TGCAGTGCTAGAGACCAAGGACTAGCGGATGAGCAGTACTTC.